This T cell receptor (beta chain) was observed in a study of T cells of healthy individuals. This clonotype was counted many times. Germline CDR1 is SEHNR and CDR2 is FQNEAQ (reference sequence). The ends were cut back, 5 bases at V and 7 bases at J, with 12 bases in the middle. The CDR3 totals 14 residues. TCRdb itself ran the 5' RACE reads through MiXCR, one entry per CDR3 protein. The sample contains 63,000 or so distinct CDR3 sequences, about 17% of which appear only once. The clonotype originates from a human donor in good health. The rearrangement links TRBV7-9 to TRBJ1-6; D is unclear. Written as DNA, the CDR3 is TGTGCCAGCAGCGGACCGGGCCAGAATTCACCCCTCCACTTT. This gives the protein CASSGPGQNSPLHF.